Below are 9 T cell receptor beta chains sequenced from a single sample in a study of monozygotic twins with inflammatory bowel disease. TCRdb reanalyzed the 5' RACE reads, giving one entry per CDR3 protein sequence and no DNA. There are approximately 340,000 distinct CDR3 sequences in the sample, with roughly 2% held by the top ten. Material: blood. The receptor source for this set is a human donor with ulcerative colitis or Crohn's disease, or a healthy co-twin of an affected twin (not recorded which).

The chain combines TRBV27 with TRBJ2-7; the D call of TRBD2 rests on TCRdb alone, since no DNA is present to check it. This CDR3 spans 15 amino acids. Germline assignment: CDR1 MNHEY and CDR2 SMNVEV (reference sequence). The CDR3 is CASSRRPSPLSEQYF.

The J gene is TRBJ2-1, the V gene TRBV7-2; TCRdb names TRBD1, which stays unverified in the absence of DNA. CDR3 length: 15 residues. Germline CDR1 is SGHTA and CDR2 is FQGNSA. The CDR3 spells CASSFETGTYNEQFF.

V is TRBV10-3 and J is TRBJ1-2; TCRdb picks TRBD1, but there is no DNA to check that call. Per germline, CDR1 ENHRY and CDR2 SYGVKD. This CDR3 contains 15 residues. CDR3 residues: CAISFQGPTNYGYTF.

The CDR3 loop is CSARDISSGNTIYF. The chain combines TRBV20-1 with TRBJ1-3; with no DNA, the TCRdb D assignment of TRBD1 cannot be verified. The CDR3 consists of 14 residues. Germline CDR1 is DFQATT and CDR2 is SNEGSKA (reference sequence).

J is TRBJ2-1 and V is TRBV19; there is no DNA to check the TCRdb D call of TRBD1. The CDR3 has 13 amino acids. Germline V gives CDR1 LNHDA, CDR2 SQIVND (reference sequence). CDR3 residues: CASGGAFKNEQFF.

The rearrangement links TRBV7-9 to TRBJ2-4; TCRdb indicates TRBD1, and absent DNA this call remains unverified. The CDR3 totals 16 residues. Looked up from germline, CDR1 is SEHNR and CDR2 is FQNEAQ (reference sequence). CDR3 sequence reads: CASSATGGTAKNMQYF.

The chain recombines TRBV27 with TRBJ2-6; without DNA, the TCRdb call of TRBD2 cannot be checked. The germline CDR1 and CDR2 sequences are MNHEY and SMNVEV (reference sequence). The CDR3 has 20 residues. The CDR3 region is CASSTAWTSGSYPGANVLTF.

This chain connects TRBV6-1 to TRBJ1-1. CDR1 is MNHNS, CDR2 SASEGT, per germline. The CDR3 runs to 15 residues. CDR3 loop: CASSLTGVINTEAFF.

Here the CDR3 reads CASRSGTEQFF. This sequence joins TRBV6-5 and TRBJ2-1; with no DNA, the TCRdb D assignment of TRBD1 cannot be verified. This CDR3 region has 11 residues. Per the germline V gene, CDR1 is MNHEY and CDR2 is SVGAGI.